This T cell receptor (beta chain) derives from a study of shared clonotypes between healthy human individuals. Study-wide findings and caveats: Naive subsets typically showed greater estimated richness than memory subsets. Sampling involved blood alone; tissue repertoires likely differ.

V dropped 1 base and J dropped 4 bases, with 13 bases sitting between them. CDR1 is MNHEY, CDR2 SMNVEV, per germline (reference sequence). The CDR3 runs to 15 residues. From CD4+ cells came CD45RA+ naive and CD45RA-negative memory subsets. At deep level, the assay was performed. Generated by immunoSEQ multiplex PCR, the TCRdb table keeps only in-frame clones and is missing some. This table holds some 2 million clones, about 95% found once. Details on this clone: What it binds is not known.

Sample: naive CD4+ T cells sorted from blood. Subset noted: CD45RA+ positively selected. The J gene is TRBJ1-1, the V gene TRBV27, with D maybe TRBD1 (6 bases). The receptor was derived from a man aged 18 to 35 in good health. The CDR3: CASSLFRGASTEAFF. The CDR3 coding sequence is TGTGCCAGCAGTTTATTCCGGGGGGCTAGCACTGAAGCTTTCTTT.